The 9 T cell receptor beta chains given below trace back to one sample, sequenced in a study of identical twins. Using its own MiXCR run on the 5' RACE reads, TCRdb lists one record per CDR3 protein. The sample contains around 250,000 distinct CDR3 sequences, approximately 12% of which appear only once. The same data also went into a second study, on yellow fever vaccine responses in identical twins.

Sequencing was performed on memory (CD45RO+) T cells sorted from blood. The receptors shown here come from a woman aged 18-35 years in good health.

The chain is built from TRBV7-6 and TRBJ2-5; D is perhaps TRBD2 (5 bases). The CDR3 extends over 12 amino acids. V gave up 8 bases and J gave up 5 bases, with 12 bases separating them. From germline, CDR1 is SGHVS and CDR2 FNYEAQ. The CDR3 loop is CASGLAYETQYF. CDR3 coding DNA: TGTGCCAGCGGGCTAGCATACGAGACCCAGTACTTC.

This chain connects TRBV20-1 to TRBJ2-1; a weak D match, TRBD2 (5 bases). Germline assignment: CDR1 DFQATT and CDR2 SNEGSKA (reference sequence). This CDR3 is built from 15 residues. Trimming removed 1 base at V and 4 bases at J, with 14 bases between. Written as DNA, the CDR3 is TGCAGTGCTAGAGGTTCCAGCGGAGGATACAATGAGCAGTTCTTC. This gives the protein CSARGSSGGYNEQFF.

This clonotype was seen many times. The J gene is TRBJ2-4, the V gene TRBV7-2; perhaps TRBD2 as D (5 bases). Trimming removed 3 bases at V and 16 bases at J, with 13 bases between. The CDR3 runs 11 residues. CDR1 is SGHTA, CDR2 FQGNSA, per germline. For the CDR3, the DNA is TGTGCCAGCAGCTTTGTGAGGGTCCAATACTTC. Translation: CASSFVRVQYF.

V usage is TRBV28 and J usage is TRBJ2-7; 9 bases fit TRBD1. V dropped 3 bases and J dropped 5; count of bases not matched to a gene: 8. The germline gives CDR1 MDHEN, CDR2 SYDVKM. The CDR3 is 15 amino acids. The CDR3 DNA sequence: TGTGCCAGCAGTTTTATGGGGGACAGGGCCAACGAGCAGTACTTC. Its protein is CASSFMGDRANEQYF.

The gene calls are TRBV5-1 and TRBJ2-3, with D tentatively TRBD1 (5 bases). The length of the CDR3 is 13 residues. The V end was cut by 8 bases, the J end by 1 base, with 11 bases between. The germline V gene has CDR1 SGHRS and CDR2 YFSETQ. CDR3 sequence (DNA): TGCGCCAGTATGGTAGGGGGCACAGATACGCAGTATTTT. This encodes CASMVGGTDTQYF.

The CDR3 region is CATREGSEDTDTQYF. The DNA of the CDR3 is TGTGCCACCCGAGAAGGTAGCGAGGACACAGATACGCAGTATTTT. The chain uses TRBV6-4 and TRBJ2-3, with D possibly matching TRBD2 (5 bases). This CDR3 has 15 amino acids. Per germline, CDR1 MRHNA and CDR2 SNTAGT. V lost 10 bases to trimming and J lost 2 bases, with 19 bases between them.

This clonotype was detected only a few times. The chain carries TRBV7-9 and TRBJ2-2; perhaps TRBD1 as D (5 bases). V was clipped by 5 bases and J by 6 bases, with 13 bases between them. The CDR3 is 14 residues long. The V gene's germline CDR1 is SEHNR and CDR2 FQNEAQ (reference sequence). The CDR3 spells CASSPIPGSGELFF. The CDR3 DNA is TGTGCCAGCAGCCCAATTCCAGGGTCCGGGGAGCTGTTTTTT.

This clonotype was seen a few times. The V gene is TRBV7-8, the J gene TRBJ1-3; 7 bases line up with TRBD1. The J segment lost 4 bases and the V segment lost 5 bases, leaving 5 bases of the junction unmatched. This CDR3 has 14 residues. Germline V gives CDR1 SGHVS, CDR2 FQNEAQ. The CDR3 nucleotides read TGTGCCAGCAGCCCCCGGGACAGCGGAAACACCATATATTTT. Protein product: CASSPRDSGNTIYF.

This clonotype was found many times. This chain links TRBV7-2 with TRBJ2-1; 8 positions match TRBD2. Germline V gene data show CDR1 as SGHTA and CDR2 as FQGNSA. J was trimmed by 9 bases and V by 2 bases; bases with no gene match: 9. This CDR3 is built from 15 residues. The CDR3 bases are TGTGCCAGCAGCTTAAATCCGGGAGGGCCGAGTGAGCAGTTCTTC. Translating it yields CASSLNPGGPSEQFF.